The 24 T cell receptor beta chains below all came from one sample that was sequenced in a study of T cell repertoires in cytomegalovirus infection. These TCRs' antigens remain unknown. TCRdb fed the reads into MiXCR, producing one record per CDR3 protein. The data hold a few hundred thousand distinct CDR3 sequences, with 40% observed a single time. This specimen was cultured PBMCs, taken from culture after CMV antigen stimulation. The receptors come from a human donor in good health (CMV status not recorded). Some clones in this sample may be carry-over from other donors' samples.

The chain joins TRBV6-1 to TRBJ1-2, with D uncertain. The CDR3 is 10 residues long. V was clipped by 4 bases and J by 8 bases, with 5 bases between them. Germline values: CDR1 MNHNS, CDR2 SASEGT. As DNA, the CDR3 is TGTGCCAGCAGTGCGTTCGGCTACACCTTC. Protein: CASSAFGYTF.

The rearrangement joins TRBV7-2 to TRBJ2-7; 10 bases line up with TRBD2. The CDR3 has 15 amino acids. From germline, CDR1 is SGHTA and CDR2 FQGNSA. Germline trimming cut 0 bases from V and 5 bases from J; bases unmatched to any gene: 4. Here the CDR3 reads CASSLALAGDNEQYF. The CDR3 DNA reads as TGTGCCAGCAGCTTAGCGCTAGCGGGGGATAACGAGCAGTACTTC.

This sequence joins TRBV20-1 and TRBJ2-1; 10 bases are a match to TRBD2. Trimming removed 2 bases from V and 7 bases from J; junction bases left unmatched: 8. CDR1 is DFQATT, CDR2 SNEGSKA, per germline (reference sequence). This CDR3 is 15 amino acids long. CDR3 sequence: CSARLGTSGANEQFF. CDR3 nucleotides: TGCAGTGCTAGACTAGGCACTAGCGGGGCGAATGAGCAGTTCTTC.

This chain links TRBV25-1 with TRBJ2-3; D is unclear. In germline, CDR1 is MGHDK, CDR2 SYGVNS. The V end was cut by 9 bases, the J end by 5 bases, with 15 bases between. The CDR3 is made up of 13 amino acids. The CDR3 reads CASSRPEVDTQYF. In DNA, the CDR3 is TGTGCCAGTTCACGGCCGGAAGTAGATACGCAGTATTTT.

This clonotype has only a few counts. This CDR3 is CASSLPGMNTEAFF. The CDR3 DNA follows: TGTGCCAGCAGCTTACCAGGCATGAACACTGAAGCTTTCTTT. The rearrangement links TRBV7-9 to TRBJ1-1, with no clear D. Per the germline V gene, CDR1 is SEHNR and CDR2 is FQNEAQ (reference sequence). This CDR3 spans 14 amino acids. Trimming stripped 2 bases from V and 0 bases from J, with 7 bases between.

The rearrangement joins TRBV12-3 or TRBV12-4 to TRBJ2-1; the match to TRBD2 covers 12 bases. CDR3 length equals 16 residues. With V trimmed by 4 bases and J by 8 bases, 9 bases remained unmatched. The CDR3 sequence: CASSSPTSGSLYEQFF. In DNA, the CDR3 is TGTGCCAGCAGTTCACCGACTAGCGGGAGCTTGTATGAGCAGTTCTTC.

The rearrangement links TRBV7-9 to TRBJ2-1, with 9 bases aligning to TRBD2. After removal of 1 base from V and 8 bases from J, the junction contained 6 bases not matched to a gene. The CDR3 spans 15 residues. The germline CDR1 and CDR2 sequences are SEHNR and FQNEAQ (reference sequence). The CDR3 here is CASSLVRGRADEQFF. CDR3 sequence (DNA): TGTGCCAGCAGCTTAGTTCGCGGGAGGGCCGATGAGCAGTTCTTC.

This clonotype was counted only a few times. The CDR3 nucleotides are TGTGCCAGCAGCTTAGCCCTACTAGCGGGGGGCACAGATACGCAGTATTTT. This encodes CASSLALLAGGTDTQYF. The chain employs TRBV7-2 and TRBJ2-3; TRBD2 matches 11 bases. Looked up from germline, CDR1 is SGHTA and CDR2 is FQGNSA. Trimming cost V 0 bases and J 1 base; bases outside gene matches: 3. The CDR3 runs to 17 residues.

This clonotype was counted between two and nine times. The chain couples TRBV7-2 to TRBJ2-5, with 12 bases aligning to TRBD2. Germline lookup yields CDR1 SGHTA and CDR2 FQGNSA. There are 16 residues in the CDR3. V shed 3 bases and J 3 bases; nucleotides not matched to a gene: 5. Here the CDR3 reads CASSFGLAGSKETQYF. In nucleotides, the CDR3 is TGTGCCAGCAGCTTCGGACTAGCGGGGAGCAAAGAGACCCAGTACTTC.

This rearrangement joins TRBV6-5 to TRBJ1-2; 9 bases are a match to TRBD1. V lost 6 bases and J lost 8; bases outside the gene matches: 10. The CDR3 is 14 amino acids. Germline assignment: CDR1 MNHEY and CDR2 SVGAGI. CDR3 in amino acids: CASSQTQGAGGYTF. CDR3 nucleotide sequence: TGTGCCAGCAGCCAGACACAGGGGGCCGGAGGCTACACCTTC.

There are a few counts of this clonotype. The chain has TRBV10-3 and TRBJ2-1; D ambiguous. The CDR3 contains 12 residues. CDR1 is ENHRY and CDR2 is SYGVKD in the germline V gene. Trimming shortened V by 2 bases and J by 5 bases, and 4 bases separated the two germline ends. The CDR3 coding sequence is TGTGCCATCAGTGAGCTAGACAATGAGCAGTTCTTC. Its protein is CAISELDNEQFF.

This chain links TRBV20-1 with TRBJ1-4; TRBD1 might be the D (5 bases). The CDR3 runs to 13 residues. Trimming removed 3 bases at V and 8 bases at J, with 13 bases between. The germline CDR1 and CDR2 sequences are DFQATT and SNEGSKA (reference sequence). The CDR3 here is CSASIPGNEKLFF. CDR3 DNA: TGCAGTGCTAGCATACCAGGGAACGAAAAACTGTTTTTT.

This clonotype was picked up a small number of times. This chain links TRBV29-1 with TRBJ2-1; the D call may be TRBD1 or TRBD2 (6 bases each). The CDR3 extends over 15 amino acids. CDR1 and CDR2 from the germline V gene are SQVTM and ANQGSEA. Trimming stripped 6 bases from V and 0 bases from J, with 15 bases between. DNA of the CDR3: TGCAGCGTCTGGGGGGCTCACTTCTCCTACAATGAGCAGTTCTTC. It codes for CSVWGAHFSYNEQFF.

This clonotype was recorded a few times. The chain uses TRBV7-8 and TRBJ1-4, with D maybe TRBD1 (5 bases). The V end was cut by 5 bases, the J end by 14 bases, with 24 bases between. The V gene's germline CDR1 is SGHVS and CDR2 FQNEAQ. The CDR3 runs to 15 residues. The DNA of the CDR3 is TGTGCCAGCAGCAATGTTACAGGAATTCAGGGAGACCTGTTTTTT. Residues: CASSNVTGIQGDLFF.

This clonotype was detected once. The rearrangement joins TRBV12-5 to TRBJ2-2; possible D gene TRBD1, 5 bases. Looked up from germline, CDR1 is LGHNT and CDR2 is FRNRAP. Trimming shortened V by 5 bases and J by 8 bases, and 24 bases separated the two germline ends. This CDR3 region has 17 residues. The DNA of the CDR3 is TGTGCTAGTGGTCCACGGCGCCTAGGGGTGAGAGGTGGGGAGCTGTTTTTT. Translated: CASGPRRLGVRGGELFF.

The V gene is TRBV5-1, the J gene TRBJ1-5; D ambiguous. The CDR3 consists of 15 residues. With 0 bases removed from V and 3 bases from J, the gap between germline ends came to 10 bases. Germline-derived CDR1 and CDR2 are SGHRS and YFSETQ. CDR3 sequence: CASSLGSGFNQPQHF. The CDR3 bases are TGCGCCAGCAGCTTGGGATCGGGGTTCAATCAGCCCCAGCATTTT.

The chain uses TRBV6-2 or TRBV6-3 and TRBJ2-7; D possibly corresponds to TRBD1 (7 bases). The CDR3 is 20 residues long. V was trimmed by 6 bases and J by 2 bases, leaving 32 bases between them. Germline V gives CDR1 MNHEY, CDR2 SVGEGT. CDR3 sequence: CASRRQQGSLPGERTYEQYF. CDR3 bases: TGTGCCAGCAGACGCCAACAGGGGTCCCTCCCGGGGGAGAGAACCTACGAGCAGTACTTC.

There are a few counts of this clonotype. The genes are TRBV7-6 and TRBJ2-5; no firm D call. The CDR3 has 15 amino acids. Trimming shortened V by 1 base and J by 5 bases, and 14 bases separated the two germline ends. Germline lookup yields CDR1 SGHVS and CDR2 FNYEAQ. CDR3 nucleotides: TGTGCCAGCAGCTTAGAATGGGCTTTGGGGGAGACCCAGTACTTC. It yields the protein CASSLEWALGETQYF.

This clonotype was recorded only once. This chain links TRBV28 with TRBJ1-1; no reliable D call. The V gene's germline CDR1 is MDHEN and CDR2 SYDVKM. The CDR3 runs 12 residues. V lost 6 bases, J lost 5 bases, and 10 bases lay in between. The CDR3 nucleotides read TGTGCCAGCAGCCGCGCCTTTACTGAAGCTTTCTTT. Translation: CASSRAFTEAFF.

The rearrangement joins TRBV20-1 to TRBJ2-7; D could derive from TRBD1 or TRBD2 (5 bases each). Germline CDR1 and CDR2: DFQATT and SNEGSKA (reference sequence). The ends were cut back, 6 bases at V and 5 bases at J, with 20 bases in the middle. The length of the CDR3 is 14 residues. The CDR3 DNA follows: TGCAGTGCCAACCGGGACGGCCTCATGCACGAGCAGTACTTC. Amino acid sequence: CSANRDGLMHEQYF.

This clonotype was seen a few times. The V gene is TRBV19, the J gene TRBJ2-3, with D perhaps matching TRBD1 (6 bases). The germline gives CDR1 LNHDA, CDR2 SQIVND (reference sequence). The V end was cut by 3 bases, the J end by 3 bases, with 7 bases between. The CDR3 is 13 amino acids. CDR3 sequence reads: CASSMQGTDTQYF. CDR3 nucleotide sequence: TGTGCCAGTAGTATGCAGGGGACAGATACGCAGTATTTT.

The rearrangement uses TRBV7-2 and TRBJ1-2, with 10 bases lining up with TRBD1. Germline-derived CDR1 and CDR2 are SGHTA and FQGNSA. CDR3 length equals 14 residues. J was trimmed by 7 bases and V by 4 bases; bases with no gene match: 6. The chain's CDR3 is CASSWGQGFGGYTF. As DNA, the CDR3 is TGTGCCAGCAGCTGGGGACAGGGGTTTGGTGGCTACACCTTC.

The CDR3 region has the DNA TGTGCCAGCAGCGGACTAGCTTTGAGAGATACGCAGTATTTT. This gives the protein CASSGLALRDTQYF. This sequence joins TRBV5-6 and TRBJ2-3; 8 positions match TRBD2. Per the germline V gene, CDR1 is SGHDT and CDR2 is YYEEEE. Trimming removed 4 bases from V and 5 bases from J; junction bases left unmatched: 6. CDR3 length equals 14 residues. Combining the CDR3 with reference TRBV5-6 and TRBJ2-3 gives the whole variable domain DAGVTQSPTHLIKTRGQQVTLRCSPKSGHDTVSWYQQALGQGPQFIFQYYEEEERQRGNFPDRFSGHQFPNYSSELNVNALLLGDSALYLCASSGLALRDTQYFGPGTRLTVL.

This clonotype was recorded a few times. The CDR3 loop is CASSSTWEGSAFF. The DNA of the CDR3 is TGTGCCAGCAGCTCAACTTGGGAGGGATCGGCTTTCTTT. V and J are TRBV7-2 and TRBJ1-1; no clear D gene. Trimming pared 4 bases from V and 11 bases from J, leaving 17 bases between. The CDR3 extends over 13 amino acids. Germline lookup yields CDR1 SGHTA and CDR2 FQGNSA.